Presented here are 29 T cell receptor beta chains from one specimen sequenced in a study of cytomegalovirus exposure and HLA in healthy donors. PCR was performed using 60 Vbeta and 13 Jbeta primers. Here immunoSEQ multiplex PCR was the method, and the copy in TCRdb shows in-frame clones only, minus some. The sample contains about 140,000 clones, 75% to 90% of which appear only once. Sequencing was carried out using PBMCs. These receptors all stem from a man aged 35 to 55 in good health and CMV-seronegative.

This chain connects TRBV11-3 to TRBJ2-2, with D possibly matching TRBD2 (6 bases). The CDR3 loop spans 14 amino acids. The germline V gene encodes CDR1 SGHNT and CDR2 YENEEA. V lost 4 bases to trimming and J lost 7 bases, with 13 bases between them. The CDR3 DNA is TGTGCCAGCAGCTCGAAGTCGACTAGCGGGGAGCTGTTTTTT. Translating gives CASSSKSTSGELFF.

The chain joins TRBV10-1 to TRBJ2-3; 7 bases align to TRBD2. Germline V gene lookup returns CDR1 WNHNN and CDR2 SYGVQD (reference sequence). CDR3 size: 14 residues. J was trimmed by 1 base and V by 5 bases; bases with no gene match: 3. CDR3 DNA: TGCGCCAGCAGTTTGACTAGCCGCACAGATACGCAGTATTTT. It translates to CASSLTSRTDTQYF.

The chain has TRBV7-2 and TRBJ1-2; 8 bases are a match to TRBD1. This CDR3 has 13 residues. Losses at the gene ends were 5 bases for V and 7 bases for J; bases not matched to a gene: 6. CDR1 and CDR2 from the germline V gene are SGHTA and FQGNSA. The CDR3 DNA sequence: TGTGCCAGCAGCCAGGACAGGGTCCCTGGCTACACCTTC. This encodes CASSQDRVPGYTF.

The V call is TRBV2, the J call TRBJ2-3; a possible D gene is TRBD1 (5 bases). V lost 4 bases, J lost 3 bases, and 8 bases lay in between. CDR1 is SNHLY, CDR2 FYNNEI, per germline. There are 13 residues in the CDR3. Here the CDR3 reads CASSAQGTDTQYF. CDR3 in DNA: TGTGCCAGCAGTGCGCAGGGTACAGATACGCAGTATTTT.

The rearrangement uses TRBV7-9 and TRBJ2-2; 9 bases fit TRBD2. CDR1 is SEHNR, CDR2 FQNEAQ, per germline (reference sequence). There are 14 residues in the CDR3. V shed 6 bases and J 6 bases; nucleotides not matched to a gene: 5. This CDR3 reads CASRRGGEAGELFF. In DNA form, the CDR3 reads TGTGCCAGCAGGCGCGGGGGGGAGGCCGGGGAGCTGTTTTTT.

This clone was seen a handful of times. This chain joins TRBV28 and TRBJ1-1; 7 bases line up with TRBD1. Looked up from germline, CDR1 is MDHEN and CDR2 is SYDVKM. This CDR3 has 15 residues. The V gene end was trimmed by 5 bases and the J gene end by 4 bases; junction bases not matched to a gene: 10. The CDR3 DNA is TGTGCCAGCAGTCTAACAGGGGTGTCCGGCACTGAAGCTTTCTTT. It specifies CASSLTGVSGTEAFF.

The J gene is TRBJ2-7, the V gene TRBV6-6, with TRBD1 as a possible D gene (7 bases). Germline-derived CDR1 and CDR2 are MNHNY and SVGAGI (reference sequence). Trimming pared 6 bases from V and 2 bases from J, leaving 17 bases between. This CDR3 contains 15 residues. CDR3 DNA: TGTGCCAGCAGCCCTTCAGGGGGGACTCCCTACGAGCAGTACTTC. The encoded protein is CASSPSGGTPYEQYF.

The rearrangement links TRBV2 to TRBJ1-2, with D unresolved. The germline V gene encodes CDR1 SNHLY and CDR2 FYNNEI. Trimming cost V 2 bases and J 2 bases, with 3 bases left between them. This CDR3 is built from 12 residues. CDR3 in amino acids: CASSELNYGYTF. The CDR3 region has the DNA TGTGCCAGCAGTGAATTAAACTATGGCTACACCTTC.

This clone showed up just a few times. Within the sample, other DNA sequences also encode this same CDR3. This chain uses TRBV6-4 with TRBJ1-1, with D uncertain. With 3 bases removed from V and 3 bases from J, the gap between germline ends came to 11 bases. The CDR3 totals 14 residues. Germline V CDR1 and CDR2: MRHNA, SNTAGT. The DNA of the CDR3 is TGTGCCAGCAGTGAATCTCGGGGAGACACTGAAGCTTTCTTT. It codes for CASSESRGDTEAFF.

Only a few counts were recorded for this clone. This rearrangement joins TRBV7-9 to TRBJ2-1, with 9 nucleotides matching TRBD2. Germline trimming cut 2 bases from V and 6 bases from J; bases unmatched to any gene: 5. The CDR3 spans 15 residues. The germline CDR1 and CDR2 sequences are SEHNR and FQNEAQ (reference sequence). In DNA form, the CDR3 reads TGTGCCAGCAGCTTAACAGCGGGGGGTGTCAATGAGCAGTTCTTC. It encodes CASSLTAGGVNEQFF.

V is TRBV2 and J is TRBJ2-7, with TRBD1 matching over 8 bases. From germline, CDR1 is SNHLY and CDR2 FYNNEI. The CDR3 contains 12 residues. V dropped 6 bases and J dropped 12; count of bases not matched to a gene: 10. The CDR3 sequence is CASRDRAPVMYF. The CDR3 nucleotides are TGTGCCAGCAGGGACAGGGCCCCTGTAATGTACTTC.

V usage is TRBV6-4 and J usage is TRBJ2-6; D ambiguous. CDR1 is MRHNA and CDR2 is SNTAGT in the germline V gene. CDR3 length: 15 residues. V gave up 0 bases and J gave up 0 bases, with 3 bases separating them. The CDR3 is CASSDSNSGANVLTF. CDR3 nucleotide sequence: TGTGCCAGCAGTGACTCCAACTCTGGGGCCAACGTCCTGACTTTC.

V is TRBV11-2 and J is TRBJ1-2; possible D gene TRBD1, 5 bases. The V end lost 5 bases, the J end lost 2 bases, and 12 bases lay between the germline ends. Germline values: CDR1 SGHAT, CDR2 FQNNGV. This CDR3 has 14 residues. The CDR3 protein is CASSHPDSNYGYTF. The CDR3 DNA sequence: TGTGCCAGCAGCCACCCTGACAGCAACTATGGCTACACCTTC.

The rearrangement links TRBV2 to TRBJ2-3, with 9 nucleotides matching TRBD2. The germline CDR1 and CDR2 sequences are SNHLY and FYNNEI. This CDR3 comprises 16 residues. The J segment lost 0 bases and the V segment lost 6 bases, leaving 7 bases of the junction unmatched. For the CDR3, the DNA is TGTGCCAGCAGGAACTTAGCGGGGGCGAGCACAGATACGCAGTATTTT. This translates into CASRNLAGASTDTQYF.

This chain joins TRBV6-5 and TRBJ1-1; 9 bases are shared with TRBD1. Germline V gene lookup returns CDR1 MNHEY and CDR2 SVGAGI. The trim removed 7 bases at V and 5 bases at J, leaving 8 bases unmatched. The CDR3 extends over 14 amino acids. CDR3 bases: TGTGCCAGCATTGAAGACAGGGGGAGAACTGAAGCTTTCTTT. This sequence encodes CASIEDRGRTEAFF.

CDR3 DNA sequence: TGTGCCAGCAGTTACTCGAGGGACAGGGGGGACTATGGCTACACCTTC. Its protein is CASSYSRDRGDYGYTF. This rearrangement joins TRBV6-5 to TRBJ1-2; 11 nucleotides agree with TRBD1. The ends lost 0 bases at V and 3 bases at J; junction bases unmatched: 3. In germline, CDR1 is MNHEY, CDR2 SVGAGI. The CDR3 covers 16 residues.

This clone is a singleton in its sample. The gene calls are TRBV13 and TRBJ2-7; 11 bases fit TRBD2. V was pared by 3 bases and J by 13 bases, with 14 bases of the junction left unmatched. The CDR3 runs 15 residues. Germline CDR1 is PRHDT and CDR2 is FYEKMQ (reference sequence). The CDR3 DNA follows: TGTGCCAGCAGCTTTACCTCGACTAGCGGGGCGATTAAATACTTC. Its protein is CASSFTSTSGAIKYF.

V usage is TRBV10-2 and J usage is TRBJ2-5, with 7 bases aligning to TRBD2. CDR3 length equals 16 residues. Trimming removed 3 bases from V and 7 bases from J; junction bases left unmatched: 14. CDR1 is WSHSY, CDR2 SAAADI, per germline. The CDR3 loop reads CASSDSASGNGGTQYF. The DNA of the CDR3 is TGCGCCAGCAGTGATTCCGCGAGCGGGAATGGGGGGACCCAGTACTTC.

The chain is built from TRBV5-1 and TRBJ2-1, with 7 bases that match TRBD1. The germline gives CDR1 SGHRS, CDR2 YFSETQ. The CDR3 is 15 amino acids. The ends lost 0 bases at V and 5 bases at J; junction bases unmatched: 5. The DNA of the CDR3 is TGCGCCAGCAGCTTGGACAGGGGAACGAACAATGAGCAGTTCTTC. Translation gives CASSLDRGTNNEQFF.

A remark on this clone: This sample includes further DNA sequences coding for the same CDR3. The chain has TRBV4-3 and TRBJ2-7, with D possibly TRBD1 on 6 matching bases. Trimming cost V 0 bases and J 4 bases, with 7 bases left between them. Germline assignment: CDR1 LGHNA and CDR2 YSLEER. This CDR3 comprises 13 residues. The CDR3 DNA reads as TGCGCCAGCAGCCAAGACAGGGGATACGAGCAGTACTTC. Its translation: CASSQDRGYEQYF.

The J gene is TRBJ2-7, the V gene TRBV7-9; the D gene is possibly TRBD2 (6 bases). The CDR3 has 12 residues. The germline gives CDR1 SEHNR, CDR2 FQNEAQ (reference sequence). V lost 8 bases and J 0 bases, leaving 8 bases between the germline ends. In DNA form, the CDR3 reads TGTGCCAGCCCGGGGGACTCCTACGAGCAGTACTTC. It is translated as CASPGDSYEQYF.

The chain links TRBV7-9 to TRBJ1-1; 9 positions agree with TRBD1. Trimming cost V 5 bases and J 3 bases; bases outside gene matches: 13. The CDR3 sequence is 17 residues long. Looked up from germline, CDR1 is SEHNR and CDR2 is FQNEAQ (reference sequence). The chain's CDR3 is CASSLSTPRTGDTEAFF. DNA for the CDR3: TGTGCCAGCAGCCTATCAACGCCAAGGACAGGGGACACTGAAGCTTTCTTT.

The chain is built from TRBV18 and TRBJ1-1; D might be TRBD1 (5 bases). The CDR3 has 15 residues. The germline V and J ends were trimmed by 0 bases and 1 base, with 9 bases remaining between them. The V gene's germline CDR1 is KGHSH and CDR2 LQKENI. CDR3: CASSPPGLRNTEAFF. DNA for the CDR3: TGTGCCAGCTCACCACCGGGGCTGAGGAACACTGAAGCTTTCTTT.

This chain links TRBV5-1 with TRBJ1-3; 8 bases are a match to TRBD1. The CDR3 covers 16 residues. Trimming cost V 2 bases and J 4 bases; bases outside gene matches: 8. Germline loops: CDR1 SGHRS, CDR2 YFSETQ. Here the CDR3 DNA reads TGCGCCAGCAGCTTACCTCAGGGGGCTGCGGGAAACACCATATATTTT. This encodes CASSLPQGAAGNTIYF.

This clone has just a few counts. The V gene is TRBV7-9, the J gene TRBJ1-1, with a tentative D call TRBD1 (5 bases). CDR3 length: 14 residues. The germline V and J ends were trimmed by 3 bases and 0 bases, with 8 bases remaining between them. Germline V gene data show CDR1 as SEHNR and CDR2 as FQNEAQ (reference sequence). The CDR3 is CASSFGGMNTEAFF. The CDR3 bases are TGTGCCAGCAGCTTTGGGGGGATGAACACTGAAGCTTTCTTT.

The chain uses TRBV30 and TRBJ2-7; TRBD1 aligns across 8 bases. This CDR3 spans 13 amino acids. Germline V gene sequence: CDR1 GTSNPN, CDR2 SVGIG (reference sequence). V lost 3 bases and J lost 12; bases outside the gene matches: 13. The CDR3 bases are TGTGCCTGGAGCCCCGGACAGGGACTGCTATGGTACTTC. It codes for CAWSPGQGLLWYF.

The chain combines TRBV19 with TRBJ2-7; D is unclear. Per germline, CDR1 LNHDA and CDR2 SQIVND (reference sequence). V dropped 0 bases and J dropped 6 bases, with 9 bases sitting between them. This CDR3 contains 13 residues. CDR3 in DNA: TGTGCCAGTAGTATAGACAGGCAGCTCGAGCAGTACTTC. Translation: CASSIDRQLEQYF.

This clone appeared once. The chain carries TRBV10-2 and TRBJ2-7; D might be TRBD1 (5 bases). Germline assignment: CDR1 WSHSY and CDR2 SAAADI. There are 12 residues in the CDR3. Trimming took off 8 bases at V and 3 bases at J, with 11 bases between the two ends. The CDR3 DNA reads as TGCGCCAGCGGGTCAGGGTACTACGAGCAGTACTTC. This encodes CASGSGYYEQYF.

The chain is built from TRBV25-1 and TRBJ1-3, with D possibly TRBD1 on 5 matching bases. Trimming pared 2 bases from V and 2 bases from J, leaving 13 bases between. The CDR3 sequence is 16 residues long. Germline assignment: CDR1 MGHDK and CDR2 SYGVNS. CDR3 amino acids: CASSEGLRGTGNTIYF. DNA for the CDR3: TGTGCCAGCAGTGAAGGTCTTAGGGGAACTGGAAACACCATATATTTT.